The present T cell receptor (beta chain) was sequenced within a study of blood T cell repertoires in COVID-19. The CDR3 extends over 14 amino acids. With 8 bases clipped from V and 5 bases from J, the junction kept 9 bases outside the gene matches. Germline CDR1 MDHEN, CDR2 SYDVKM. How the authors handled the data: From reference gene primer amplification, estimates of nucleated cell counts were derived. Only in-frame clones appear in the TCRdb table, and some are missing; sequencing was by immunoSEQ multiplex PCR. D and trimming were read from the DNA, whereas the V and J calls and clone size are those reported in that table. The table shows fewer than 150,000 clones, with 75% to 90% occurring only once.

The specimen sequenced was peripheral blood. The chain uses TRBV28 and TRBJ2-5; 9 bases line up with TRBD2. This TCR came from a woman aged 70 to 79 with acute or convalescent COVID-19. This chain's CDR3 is CASRGSGGFETQYF. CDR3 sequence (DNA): TGTGCCAGCCGGGGTAGCGGGGGTTTTGAGACCCAGTACTTC.